This entry lists 14 T cell receptor beta chains sequenced from one sample in a study of blood T cell repertoires in COVID-19. Sequencing was performed with immunoSEQ multiplex PCR; in TCRdb, only in-frame clones are kept and a portion is missing. This table holds around 310,000 clones, approximately 91% found once. The sequenced material came from peripheral blood. These receptors were obtained from a woman in her sixties with acute or convalescent COVID-19.

This clone was recorded only once. V gene TRBV7-3 combines with J gene TRBJ2-5, with 7 bases that match TRBD2. Germline CDR1 SGHTA, CDR2 FQGTGA. With 5 bases clipped from V and 1 base from J, the junction kept 1 base outside the gene matches. This CDR3 is 13 amino acids long. CDR3 coding DNA: TGTGCCAGCAGCCGACTAGCCCAAGAGACCCAGTACTTC. It codes for CASSRLAQETQYF.

The rearrangement joins TRBV3-1 (or the pseudogene TRBV3-2) to TRBJ1-5; 9 bases agree with TRBD1. V lost 2 bases and J lost 5; bases outside the gene matches: 1. Looked up from germline, CDR1 is LGHDT and CDR2 is YNNKEL (reference sequence). This CDR3 has 14 amino acids. The CDR3 region is CASSQTGGYQPQHF. The CDR3 DNA reads as TGTGCCAGCAGCCAAACAGGGGGCTATCAGCCCCAGCATTTT.

The chain links TRBV28 to TRBJ1-2, with 7 bases that match TRBD1. Losses at the gene ends were 4 bases for V and 1 base for J; bases not matched to a gene: 6. The CDR3 sequence is 15 residues long. Germline-derived CDR1 and CDR2 are MDHEN and SYDVKM. This chain's CDR3 is CASSWGQSLNYGYTF. CDR3 bases: TGTGCCAGCAGTTGGGGACAGAGCCTTAACTATGGCTACACCTTC.

The V gene is TRBV28, the J gene TRBJ2-3, with 9 bases matching TRBD2. CDR1 is MDHEN and CDR2 is SYDVKM in the germline V gene. The CDR3 has 14 residues. V lost 4 bases and J lost 6; bases outside the gene matches: 5. The CDR3 reads CASSSAGGADTQYF. The CDR3 DNA is TGTGCCAGCAGTTCAGCGGGAGGAGCGGATACGCAGTATTTT.

J is TRBJ2-7 and V is TRBV28; TRBD2 matches at 11 bases. The V gene end was trimmed by 6 bases and the J gene end by 1 base; junction bases not matched to a gene: 5. Germline lookup yields CDR1 MDHEN and CDR2 SYDVKM. This CDR3 has 15 amino acids. CDR3 sequence reads: CASRSLAGGSYEQYF. CDR3 DNA sequence: TGTGCCAGCAGATCGCTAGCGGGGGGTTCCTACGAGCAGTACTTC. Drawing the rest from reference TRBV28 and TRBJ2-7, the complete variable domain is DVKVTQSSRYLVKRTGEKVFLECVQDMDHENMFWYRQDPGLGLRLIYFSYDVKMKEKGDIPEGYSVSREKKERFSLILESASTNQTSMYLCASRSLAGGSYEQYFGPGTRLTVT.

The CDR3: CATSGGLAEGLGTDTQYF. CDR3 in DNA: TGTGCCACCAGCGGGGGACTAGCGGAGGGCCTCGGCACAGATACGCAGTATTTT. This rearrangement joins TRBV15 to TRBJ2-3; 11 bases agree with TRBD2. This CDR3 has 18 residues. The germline V gene has CDR1 LNHNV and CDR2 YYDKDF (reference sequence). The junction had 11 bases not matched to a gene; V was cut back by 5 bases and J by 1 base.

The chain combines TRBV3-1 (or the pseudogene TRBV3-2) with TRBJ2-3, with D possibly TRBD1 on 6 matching bases. CDR3 length: 14 amino acids. Per germline, CDR1 LGHDT and CDR2 YNNKEL (reference sequence). The V gene lost 4 bases and the J gene lost 2 bases, with 10 bases spanning the gap. The CDR3 spells CASSLRTATDTQYF. The CDR3 DNA sequence: TGTGCCAGCAGCCTGAGGACAGCCACAGATACGCAGTATTTT.

The chain uses TRBV5-8 and TRBJ1-2; no clear D gene. The germline V gene encodes CDR1 SGHTS and CDR2 YDEGEE. The CDR3 has 13 amino acids. V lost 0 bases and J 8 bases, leaving 11 bases between the germline ends. The DNA for the CDR3 is TGTGCCAGCAGCTTGGGTCCGGGGAAAGGCTACACCTTC. This sequence encodes CASSLGPGKGYTF.

The rearrangement links TRBV9 to TRBJ2-2; 7 bases match TRBD1. Germline V gene sequence: CDR1 SGDLS, CDR2 YYNGEE. V shed 3 bases and J 0 bases; nucleotides not matched to a gene: 5. The CDR3 is 16 residues long. The CDR3 is CASSGTGPANTGELFF. The CDR3 DNA reads TGTGCCAGCAGCGGGACAGGACCGGCGAACACCGGGGAGCTGTTTTTT.

The CDR3 DNA reads as TGTGCCTGGAGTGGTACAGGGGGGCTCTTGGAGAAACTGTTTTTT. It codes for CAWSGTGGLLEKLFF. This sequence joins TRBV30 and TRBJ1-4; TRBD1 agrees at 8 bases. The CDR3 extends over 15 amino acids. Trimming at V came to 1 base and at J to 11 bases, leaving 12 bases not matched to a gene. Germline CDR1 is GTSNPN and CDR2 is SVGIG (reference sequence).

This clone came up once. The chain employs TRBV28 and TRBJ1-6, with D hard to call. Germline loops: CDR1 MDHEN, CDR2 SYDVKM. The CDR3 covers 13 residues. The ends were cut back, 10 bases at V and 9 bases at J, with 16 bases in the middle. CDR3 in DNA: TGTGCCACCGAGACAAGGTCGACTTCACCCCTCCACTTT. Translating gives CATETRSTSPLHF.

There are a few counts of this clone. CDR3 sequence (DNA): TGTGCCAGCAGTACGGACAGGGGCAGTGGAAACACCATATATTTT. Translated: CASSTDRGSGNTIYF. The chain joins TRBV6-5 to TRBJ1-3; 9 bases line up with TRBD1. The CDR3 runs 15 residues. The junction had 5 bases not matched to a gene; V was cut back by 5 bases and J by 3 bases. From germline, CDR1 is MNHEY and CDR2 SVGAGI.

The chain has TRBV19 and TRBJ1-1, with D uncertain. Germline loops: CDR1 LNHDA, CDR2 SQIVND (reference sequence). The V end lost 7 bases, the J end lost 0 bases, and 9 bases lay between the germline ends. There are 13 residues in the CDR3. CDR3: CASTQTLNTEAFF. The CDR3 DNA sequence: TGTGCCAGTACCCAGACTTTGAACACTGAAGCTTTCTTT.

This chain joins TRBV7-2 and TRBJ1-5; D is undetermined. This CDR3 has 14 residues. Germline V gives CDR1 SGHTA, CDR2 FQGNSA. Trimming left V 1 base short and J 3 bases short, with 7 bases between. This chain's CDR3 is CASSLDRYNQPQHF. The CDR3 nucleotides read TGTGCCAGCAGCTTAGACAGATACAATCAGCCCCAGCATTTT.